This T cell receptor (beta chain) was documented in a study of shared clonotypes between healthy human individuals. Findings of the study overall: Large sequencing depth failed to make sorted-subset sequencing complete, rarefaction showed.

CDR1 is SGHDN and CDR2 is FVKESK in the germline V gene. V gave up 3 bases and J gave up 6 bases, with 12 bases separating them. The CDR3 covers 13 residues. Some clones are missing from TCRdb's copy, which holds only in-frame ones; the method was immunoSEQ multiplex PCR. The data hold about 2 million clones, with about 95% observed a single time. CD4+ cells underwent separation, giving CD45RA+ naive and CD45RA-negative memory subsets. A word on this clone: No antigen is known for it. Additional DNA sequences in this sample encode the identical CDR3.

The chain employs TRBV14 and TRBJ2-7, with D perhaps given as TRBD1 or TRBD2 (5 bases each). This receptor was identified in a man younger than 30 in good health. The sample consisted of naive CD4+ T cells sorted from blood. Subset meaning: CD45RA+ positively selected. The CDR3 nucleotides read TGTGCCAGCAGCCAGTCCAGGGCGGGCGAGCAGTACTTC. Its translation is CASSQSRAGEQYF.